A selection of T cell receptor beta chains follows, all from one sample in a study of CD8 T cells in ankylosing spondylitis. Each CDR3 protein is one row after TCRdb ran MiXCR on the 5' RACE reads. This sample has 250,000 or so distinct CDR3 sequences, with over 15% found just once. Sequenced material: blood, either unsorted or a sorted T cell fraction (not recorded which). The receptors stem from a male donor with ankylosing spondylitis or in good health (not recorded which). CDR3s include the opening cysteine and the closing phenylalanine or tryptophan.

V gene	CDR3 protein
TRBV4-1	CASSQVGGNIQYF
TRBV9	CASSPGPRAGNTIYF
TRBV4-3	CASSQDRDLVYEQYF
TRBV20-1	CSASSGTSSYNEQFF
TRBV12-3/TRBV12-4	CASSRGQGKETQYF
TRBV9	CASSLASGSYEQYF
TRBV27	CASSLLDTETEAFF
TRBV4-3	CASSQAMGSQETQYF
TRBV12-5	CASGPAGTVNTGELFF
TRBV4-1	CASGGGGTDTQYF
TRBV20-1	CSARVSPGEGQGASGANVLTF
TRBV4-1	CASSLTRGWETQYF
TRBV5-1	CASSFAGGGSEQFF
TRBV29-1	CSVVFWSEGPYEQYF
TRBV29-1	CSVEGDRDNPYEQYF
TRBV4-1	CASSQVAGEAYNEQFF
TRBV6-5	CASSYSGQGSEAFF
TRBV12-3/TRBV12-4	CASSGRDGWHNEQFF
TRBV29-1	CSVPRDSGGYEQFF
TRBV27	CASSIPPYNEQFF
TRBV4-1	CASSNQVTGSGELFF
TRBV28	CASSPRLTNEQFF
TRBV20-1	CSAGAGSNARPEAFF
TRBV7-2	CASSFGLGQTPYEQYF
TRBV7-7	CASSFGGSGISYNEQFF
TRBV12-3/TRBV12-4	CASTDGLGEAFF
TRBV5-1	CASSFSRQPYEQYF
TRBV4-2	CASSQEEASGSLTGELFF
TRBV11-1	CASSYPAGGVSTDTQYF
TRBV20-1	CSARELGHGNQPQHF
TRBV27	CASSFLTDQMNNEQFF
TRBV4-3	CASSQGAGEGETQYF
TRBV27	CASSPGQLVTYEQYF
TRBV9	CVSSPGQAYEQYF